This TCR beta chain appears in the sequencing data of a study of spatial heterogeneity in lung cancer. TCRdb processed the 5' RACE reads anew with MiXCR; each CDR3 protein has one entry. Among 60,000 to 65,000 distinct CDR3 sequences listed, 8.4% were seen once. Time point defined: sample taken at primary tumor resection. Researchers sequenced whole RNA taken from tumor, nontumor lung or frozen PBMC without sorting. Ten or more counts support this clonotype. Sample: PBMCs, taken at surgery. This TCR derives from a female donor with early-stage non-small cell lung cancer.

For the CDR3, the DNA is TGTGCCAGCTCCTTGGGGCCTACTACTAACTATGGCTACACCTTC. Amino acid sequence: CASSLGPTTNYGYTF. J is TRBJ1-2 and V is TRBV7-2, with D tentatively TRBD1 (5 bases). This CDR3 has 15 residues. Germline V CDR1 and CDR2: SGHTA, FQGNSA. The V gene lost 8 bases and the J gene lost 0 bases, with 16 bases spanning the gap.